These 7 T cell receptor beta chains originate from one sample sequenced in a study of cytomegalovirus exposure and HLA in healthy donors. The PCR had 60 Vbeta and 13 Jbeta primers. Repertoires were generated with immunoSEQ multiplex PCR, while TCRdb's copy carries only in-frame clones and drops some. The data show 150,000 to 200,000 clones, roughly four fifths seen once. Sequenced input: PBMCs. Source of these receptors: a woman aged 18-29 years in good health and CMV-seropositive.

V is TRBV11-2 and J is TRBJ2-5; TRBD1 might be the D (5 bases). V was shortened by 1 base and J by 7 bases, with 13 bases between the two germline ends. Germline CDR1 reads SGHAT; CDR2 reads FQNNGV. The CDR3 is made up of 14 amino acids. The CDR3 DNA reads TGTGCCAGCAGCTTAGGTCCTGCAAGGGGGACCCAGTACTTC. Translating it yields CASSLGPARGTQYF.

The rearrangement uses TRBV9 and TRBJ1-4; D is uncertain. The CDR3 runs 14 residues. V lost 0 bases to trimming and J lost 7 bases, with 10 bases between them. Per germline, CDR1 SGDLS and CDR2 YYNGEE. The CDR3 reads CASSVDLGSEKLFF. CDR3 DNA sequence: TGTGCCAGCAGCGTAGATCTAGGATCTGAAAAACTGTTTTTT. The full variable domain, completed using reference TRBV9 and TRBJ1-4, is DSGVTQTPKHLITATGQRVTLRCSPRSGDLSVYWYQQSLDQGLQFLIQYYNGEERAKGNILERFSAQQFPDLHSELNLSSLELGDSALYFCASSVDLGSEKLFFGSGTQLSVL.

The chain couples TRBV11-3 to TRBJ2-6; a weak D match, TRBD1 (6 bases). CDR3 length: 15 residues. The germline V gene has CDR1 SGHNT and CDR2 YENEEA. Deletions cut 5 bases from V and 4 bases from J, with 12 bases between. The CDR3 DNA sequence: TGTGCCAGCAGCCCTTACAGGGCGGGGGCCAACGTCCTGACTTTC. Its protein is CASSPYRAGANVLTF.

This chain connects TRBV6-4 to TRBJ2-3; D is perhaps TRBD2 (6 bases). CDR3 length: 15 residues. V shed 0 bases and J shed 4 bases, with 11 bases lying between them. The V gene's germline CDR1 is MRHNA and CDR2 SNTAGT. CDR3 region: CASSDSSEGSDTQYF. In DNA, the CDR3 is TGTGCCAGCAGTGACTCTTCGGAGGGCTCAGATACGCAGTATTTT.

As to this clone: Compared with germline, one end of the junction differs, possibly owing to a read error. The V and J genes are TRBV7-8 and TRBJ1-6, with 9 bases aligning to TRBD1. The germline gives CDR1 SGHVS, CDR2 FQNEAQ. CDR3 length: 14 residues. The CDR3 bases are TGTGCCAGCAGCACCGACAGGGGGAATTCACCCCCCCACTTT. This sequence encodes CASSTDRGNSPPHF.

The J gene is TRBJ2-3, the V gene TRBV9; TRBD2 matches at 14 bases. The CDR3 runs to 17 residues. Germline values: CDR1 SGDLS, CDR2 YYNGEE. V lost 0 bases to trimming and J lost 5 bases; unmatched junction nucleotides: 5. CDR3 sequence (DNA): TGTGCCAGCAGCGTAGGACTAGCGGGGGGGTCTGGAGATACGCAGTATTTT. As protein: CASSVGLAGGSGDTQYF.

V and J are TRBV6-5 and TRBJ2-1; a weak D match, TRBD2 (6 bases). Germline assignment: CDR1 MNHEY and CDR2 SVGAGI. The V and J ends lost 6 bases and 2 bases respectively, with 14 bases between them. The CDR3 has 15 amino acids. The CDR3 bases are TGTGCCAGCAGACCAAACGGGGGAACCTACAATGAGCAGTTCTTC. Translating it yields CASRPNGGTYNEQFF.